The entry that follows covers one T cell receptor (beta chain) sequence. Germline V CDR1 and CDR2: MNHEY, SVGAGI. Trimming stripped 6 bases from V and 4 bases from J, with 12 bases between. CDR3 length: 13 residues. The protocol was immunoSEQ multiplex PCR, while the TCRdb copy is restricted to in-frame clones and leaves out a portion. The top ten hold about 8% of the sample, which has some 100,000 clones, 88% seen once. The sample comes from a study of blood T cell repertoires in COVID-19. Study at large: Samples came from the United States, Italy and Spain, spanning acute and convalescent COVID-19. The analysed material was cDNA or gDNA that came from T cells, B-cell-depleted T cells, or PBMCs.

The receptor was derived from a woman in her sixties or seventies with acute or convalescent COVID-19. Sequencing was done on a sample of peripheral blood. The gene calls are TRBV6-5 and TRBJ1-2; weak D call: TRBD1 (6 bases). DNA of the CDR3: TGTGCCAGCAGGGAGACAGGCGTCTATGGCTACACCTTC. Its protein is CASRETGVYGYTF.